The source of this T cell receptor beta chain is a study of blood T cell repertoires in COVID-19. Using immunoSEQ multiplex PCR, the repertoire was profiled, and TCRdb retains in-frame clones only, with some absent. Seen here are 250,000 to 350,000 clones, around 85% observed once, and the top ten hold roughly 6.3%. CDR3 length: 15 amino acids. V lost 3 bases, J lost 2 bases, and 2 bases stayed unmatched. Germline values: CDR1 KGHSH, CDR2 LQKENI. Individuals aged about 18 to 89 years were recruited from fewer than 25 US areas. The chain uses TRBV18 and TRBJ1-5, with 9 nucleotides matching TRBD1. This TCR was recovered from a woman between 40 and 50 years old who had recovered from COVID-19. Material for sequencing was PBMCs or T cells enriched from blood (not recorded which). The CDR3 spells CASSPTGGGNQPQHF. Written as DNA, the CDR3 is TGTGCCAGCTCACCGACAGGGGGTGGCAATCAGCCCCAGCATTTT.